This is a list of T cell receptor beta chains from one sample in a study of PD-1 blockade in mismatch repair-deficient tumors. Clones were read by immunoSEQ multiplex PCR, and TCRdb kept only the in-frame ones, dropping some. The data contain some 66,000 clones, roughly 88% of them seen just once; the ten biggest clones take up around 14%. The specimen was peripheral blood, collected 52 weeks after starting pembrolizumab. These TCRs come from an adult with mismatch repair-deficient cancer. CDR3s include the opening cysteine and the closing phenylalanine or tryptophan. The order of the fields is D gene, V gene, J gene, clone size, CDR3 DNA, CDR3 protein. A D gene is named only where the DNA matches it firmly. Clone size appears in some rows only: once, few, many, or a class for an expanded clone.

D gene: TRBD2; V gene: TRBV6-1; J gene: TRBJ2-5; clone size: .; CDR3 DNA: TGTGCCAGCAGTGGACTAGCGGGAGGGCAAGAGACCCAGTACTTC; CDR3 protein: CASSGLAGGQETQYF
D gene: .; V gene: TRBV25-1; J gene: TRBJ2-4; clone size: .; CDR3 DNA: TGTGCCAGCAGTGTTGTGGGCATTCAGTACTTC; CDR3 protein: CASSVVGIQYF
D gene: .; V gene: TRBV19; J gene: TRBJ1-2; clone size: .; CDR3 DNA: TGTGCCAGTAGTATAGCCCCGGGACAAATTAACTATGGCTACACCTTC; CDR3 protein: CASSIAPGQINYGYTF
D gene: TRBD1; V gene: TRBV2; J gene: TRBJ2-7; clone size: once; CDR3 DNA: TGTGCCAGCACTAGGACAGGGGGGCTTTACGAGCAGTACTTC; CDR3 protein: CASTRTGGLYEQYF
D gene: .; V gene: TRBV5-3; J gene: TRBJ1-5; clone size: .; CDR3 DNA: TGTGCCAGCAGCCGTGGCAATCAGCCCCAGCATTTT; CDR3 protein: CASSRGNQPQHF
D gene: TRBD2; V gene: TRBV10-3; J gene: TRBJ2-7; clone size: .; CDR3 DNA: TGTGCCATCAGTGGGACTAGCTACCACGAGCAGTACTTC; CDR3 protein: CAISGTSYHEQYF
D gene: TRBD1; V gene: TRBV7-9; J gene: TRBJ2-4; clone size: .; CDR3 DNA: TGTGCCAGCAGCTTAGTCAGGGGGCCTGAAAACATTCAGTACTTC; CDR3 protein: CASSLVRGPENIQYF
D gene: .; V gene: TRBV6-6; J gene: TRBJ1-1; clone size: .; CDR3 DNA: TGTGCCAGCAGTTTTGAGAAGAACACTGAAGCTTTCTTT; CDR3 protein: CASSFEKNTEAFF
D gene: .; V gene: TRBV5-6; J gene: TRBJ2-7; clone size: .; CDR3 DNA: TGTGCCAGCAGCTTGGGTTCCGCCTACGAGCAGTACTTC; CDR3 protein: CASSLGSAYEQYF
D gene: .; V gene: TRBV10-2; J gene: TRBJ2-7; clone size: .; CDR3 DNA: TGCGCCAGCAGTGGCCGGCAAGGGTCCCCCTACGAGCAGTACTTC; CDR3 protein: CASSGRQGSPYEQYF
D gene: TRBD1; V gene: TRBV6-1; J gene: TRBJ1-4; clone size: .; CDR3 DNA: TGTGCCAGCCAACGACAGGGGGTGCTCGAAAAACTGTTTTTT; CDR3 protein: CASQRQGVLEKLFF
D gene: .; V gene: TRBV6-5; J gene: TRBJ2-1; clone size: .; CDR3 DNA: TGTGCCAGCAGTTACGGGCGGGCCAATGAGCAGTTCTTC; CDR3 protein: CASSYGRANEQFF
D gene: .; V gene: TRBV6-1; J gene: TRBJ1-4; clone size: .; CDR3 DNA: TGTGCCAGCAGTGAAAGGAGGAATAATGAAAAACTGTTTTTT; CDR3 protein: CASSERRNNEKLFF
D gene: .; V gene: TRBV7-9; J gene: TRBJ1-1; clone size: .; CDR3 DNA: TGTGCCAGCAGCTTCGTCCCAATGAACACTGAAGCTTTCTTT; CDR3 protein: CASSFVPMNTEAFF
D gene: .; V gene: TRBV4-3; J gene: TRBJ1-1; clone size: .; CDR3 DNA: TGCGCCAGCAGCCAAGATCGGGCAGGAGGAAACACTGAAGCTTTCTTT; CDR3 protein: CASSQDRAGGNTEAFF
D gene: .; V gene: TRBV29-1; J gene: TRBJ1-2; clone size: .; CDR3 DNA: TGCAGCGTTACCGAAAACTGGGGGAGGGAAGGCTACACCTTC; CDR3 protein: CSVTENWGREGYTF
D gene: .; V gene: TRBV5-1; J gene: TRBJ2-2; clone size: .; CDR3 DNA: TGCGCCAGCAGCCCGGCCGGGTCCCCCACCGGGGAGCTGTTTTTT; CDR3 protein: CASSPAGSPTGELFF
D gene: TRBD1; V gene: TRBV27; J gene: TRBJ2-1; clone size: once; CDR3 DNA: TGTGCCAGCAGTTTGGGGACAGGGGGTTACAATGAGCAGTTCTTC; CDR3 protein: CASSLGTGGYNEQFF